Listed below are T cell receptor beta chains from one sample, sequenced in a study of blood T cell repertoires in COVID-19. TCRdb keeps only in-frame clones here, not all; method: immunoSEQ multiplex PCR. In the table there are 170,000 or so clones, 87% of which are singletons. Material for sequencing was PBMCs or T cells enriched from blood (not recorded which). The receptors stem from a woman aged 50 to 60 who had recovered from COVID-19. Both conserved end residues are part of each CDR3. D genes are given only for firm matches.

v_call	d_call	j_call	cdr3_nt	cdr3_aa
TRBV9	-	TRBJ2-5	TGTGCCAGCAGCCCCAGAGAGGGTGGGAGGCTTCAAGAGACCCAGTACTTC	CASSPREGGRLQETQYF
TRBV7-6	-	TRBJ1-3	TGTGCCAGCAGCTTAGCTCCCGGAGACTCTGGAAACACCATATATTTT	CASSLAPGDSGNTIYF
TRBV15	TRBD2	TRBJ2-7	TGTGCCACCAGCGGGGGAGGGGTAGGCTACGAGCAGTACTTC	CATSGGGVGYEQYF
TRBV30	TRBD2	TRBJ2-5	TGTGCCTGGAAGGGGAAAGGACTAGCGGCCCAAGAGACCCAGTACTTC	CAWKGKGLAAQETQYF
TRBV4-1	-	TRBJ1-2	TGCGCCAGCAGCCAAGTGTACAGGCAAAACTATGGCTACACCTTC	CASSQVYRQNYGYTF
TRBV5-4	-	TRBJ1-6	TGTGCCAGCAGCTTTTTTGCGGATAATTCACCCCTCCACTTT	CASSFFADNSPLHF
TRBV11-2	-	TRBJ2-6	TGTGCCAGCAGCTATAGCTCTGGGGCCAACGTCCTGACTTTC	CASSYSSGANVLTF
TRBV21-1	-	TRBJ1-2	TGTGCCAGCAGCAAATTCCCCACGACAGAGATCTATGGCTACACCTTC	CASSKFPTTEIYGYTF
TRBV10-3	-	TRBJ2-3	TGTGCCATCAGTACCGGGACTCCGCGAGATACGCAGTATTTT	CAISTGTPRDTQYF
TRBV5-8	TRBD1	TRBJ2-3	TGTGCCAGCAGCTTGGCGGGACAGGGCTTAAGCACAGATACGCAGTATTTT	CASSLAGQGLSTDTQYF
TRBV7-9	TRBD2	TRBJ2-1	TGTGCCAGCAGCCTCAGCGGGAGAGAGAATGAGCAGTTCTTC	CASSLSGRENEQFF